This T cell receptor beta chain was identified during a study of blood T cells in healthy people across ages. Turning to this clonotype: Its antigen is as yet unknown.

Individuals who donated were healthy Caucasians from Russia aged roughly 6 to 100. They isolated at least 6.5 million PBMCs from each sample. Every sample gave at least 5.5 micrograms of total RNA when it was extracted. Notes on the study in general: Diversity estimates from one million T cells were considered underestimates.

Primers used in a second PCR of about 7 to 12 cycles were a sample-barcoded 5' primer and a J-beta primer mix. TCRdb called the 5' RACE reads again in MiXCR, with one record for every CDR3 protein. The data show around 2 million distinct CDR3 sequences, with 39% seen just once and roughly 24% held by the top ten. This receptor was obtained from a human donor in good health. Sequencing input: blood.

The CDR3 loop reads CASSFDRLSSYEQYF. As DNA, the CDR3 is TGTGCCAGCAGTTTCGACAGGCTGAGCTCCTACGAGCAGTACTTC. The genes are TRBV12-3 or TRBV12-4 and TRBJ2-7; possibly TRBD1 for D (6 bases). Trimming cost V 3 bases and J 0 bases, with 12 bases left between them. CDR3 length: 15 amino acids.